A selection of T cell receptor beta chains follows, all from one sample in a study of blood T cell repertoires in COVID-19. Only in-frame clones appear in the TCRdb table, and some are missing; sequencing was by immunoSEQ multiplex PCR. The sample lists tens of thousands of clones; roughly 80% were seen once. The specimen sequenced was peripheral blood. All receptors come from a man older than 75 with active or convalescent COVID-19. Each CDR3 is given with its conserved first and last residue. The D gene is left open where the match is weak. Clone size, where shown, is once, few, many, or a class for clones that have expanded.

v_call: TRBV6-5; d_call: .; clone_size: .; j_call: TRBJ1-4; cdr3_length: 14; cdr3_aa: CASRLSATNEKLFF; cdr3_nt: TGTGCCAGCAGGCTCAGTGCAACTAATGAAAAACTGTTTTTT
v_call: TRBV10-2; d_call: TRBD2; clone_size: .; j_call: TRBJ2-1; cdr3_length: 14; cdr3_aa: CASSENGGAGKQFF; cdr3_nt: TGCGCCAGCAGTGAAAACGGGGGGGCCGGGAAGCAGTTCTTC
v_call: TRBV10-3; d_call: TRBD2; clone_size: .; j_call: TRBJ2-3; cdr3_length: 16; cdr3_aa: CAISAGTSGGADTQYF; cdr3_nt: TGTGCCATCAGTGCCGGGACTAGCGGGGGAGCAGATACGCAGTATTTT
v_call: TRBV4-3; d_call: TRBD1; clone_size: .; j_call: TRBJ1-2; cdr3_length: 15; cdr3_aa: CASSQGRGKAYGYTF; cdr3_nt: TGCGCCAGCAGCCAAGGCAGGGGGAAGGCCTATGGCTACACCTTC
v_call: TRBV3-1/TRBV3-2; d_call: .; clone_size: .; j_call: TRBJ1-1; cdr3_length: 11; cdr3_aa: CASSQRGEAFF; cdr3_nt: TGTGCCAGCAGCCAGAGGGGGGAAGCTTTCTTT
v_call: TRBV6-5; d_call: TRBD1; clone_size: .; j_call: TRBJ2-7; cdr3_length: 12; cdr3_aa: CASSPDRAEQYF; cdr3_nt: TGTGCCAGCAGCCCCGACAGGGCCGAGCAGTACTTC
v_call: TRBV7-9; d_call: TRBD1; clone_size: .; j_call: TRBJ1-2; cdr3_length: 14; cdr3_aa: CASSPLQGNYGYTF; cdr3_nt: TGTGCCAGCAGCCCGCTACAGGGGAACTATGGCTACACCTTC
v_call: TRBV6-5; d_call: TRBD1; clone_size: .; j_call: TRBJ2-2; cdr3_length: 15; cdr3_aa: CASSSLTGLGGELFF; cdr3_nt: TGTGCCAGCAGTTCGTTGACAGGGCTGGGCGGGGAGCTGTTTTTT
v_call: TRBV7-2; d_call: .; clone_size: once; j_call: TRBJ2-1; cdr3_length: 17; cdr3_aa: CASSFRQAGSSYNEQFF; cdr3_nt: TGTGCCAGCAGCTTCCGACAGGCTGGGAGTTCCTACAATGAGCAGTTCTTC
v_call: TRBV18; d_call: TRBD1; clone_size: .; j_call: TRBJ1-2; cdr3_length: 13; cdr3_aa: CASSPTGGYGYTF; cdr3_nt: TGTGCCAGCTCACCGACAGGGGGCTATGGCTACACCTTC
v_call: TRBV7-9; d_call: TRBD1; clone_size: .; j_call: TRBJ2-3; cdr3_length: 16; cdr3_aa: CASSSPRQGAIDTQYF; cdr3_nt: TGTGCCAGCAGCTCCCCCAGACAGGGGGCAATAGATACGCAGTATTTT
v_call: TRBV4-1; d_call: TRBD2; clone_size: .; j_call: TRBJ2-7; cdr3_length: 15; cdr3_aa: CASSQDSGESYEQYF; cdr3_nt: TGCGCCAGCAGCCAAGATAGCGGGGAGAGCTACGAGCAGTACTTC
v_call: TRBV10-3; d_call: TRBD2; clone_size: .; j_call: TRBJ2-1; cdr3_length: 19; cdr3_aa: CAISESASGSGGDYNEQFF; cdr3_nt: TGTGCCATCAGTGAGTCCGCCTCGGGTAGCGGGGGGGATTACAATGAGCAGTTCTTC
v_call: TRBV19; d_call: TRBD1; clone_size: once; j_call: TRBJ2-2; cdr3_length: 16; cdr3_aa: CASRFNRDRGFGELFF; cdr3_nt: TGTGCCAGTAGATTCAATAGGGACAGGGGATTTGGGGAGCTGTTTTTT
v_call: TRBV19; d_call: .; clone_size: few; j_call: TRBJ1-2; cdr3_length: 20; cdr3_aa: CASSLVVATSNRAPNYGYTF; cdr3_nt: TGTGCCAGTAGTTTGGTCGTAGCGACCAGTAATCGGGCTCCTAACTATGGCTACACCTTC
v_call: TRBV5-5; d_call: .; clone_size: .; j_call: TRBJ2-3; cdr3_length: 13; cdr3_aa: CASSLVNTDTQYF; cdr3_nt: TGTGCCAGCAGCTTGGTTAACACAGATACGCAGTATTTT
v_call: TRBV9; d_call: .; clone_size: .; j_call: TRBJ1-6; cdr3_length: 17; cdr3_aa: CASSPGGGRDYNSPLHF; cdr3_nt: TGTGCCAGCAGCCCGGGCGGGGGCAGGGACTATAATTCACCCCTCCACTTT
v_call: TRBV7-9; d_call: TRBD1; clone_size: .; j_call: TRBJ1-6; cdr3_length: 14; cdr3_aa: CASSWVSGQAPLHF; cdr3_nt: TGTGCCAGCAGCTGGGTGTCGGGACAGGCACCCCTCCACTTT
v_call: TRBV30; d_call: .; clone_size: once; j_call: TRBJ2-7; cdr3_length: 16; cdr3_aa: CAWSVFGPTEDNEQYF; cdr3_nt: TGTGCCTGGAGTGTCTTCGGGCCGACAGAGGACAACGAGCAGTACTTC
v_call: TRBV6-1; d_call: .; clone_size: few; j_call: TRBJ1-5; cdr3_length: 16; cdr3_aa: CASSEDSIPLNQPQHF; cdr3_nt: TGTGCCAGCAGTGAAGACTCGATCCCCCTCAATCAGCCCCAGCATTTT
v_call: TRBV7-2; d_call: TRBD1; clone_size: once; j_call: TRBJ1-1; cdr3_length: 13; cdr3_aa: CASRFDRGTEAFF; cdr3_nt: TGTGCCAGCAGGTTTGACAGGGGCACTGAAGCTTTCTTT
v_call: TRBV5-4; d_call: TRBD1; clone_size: once; j_call: TRBJ2-1; cdr3_length: 15; cdr3_aa: CASNAGGMVFNEQFF; cdr3_nt: TGTGCCAGCAACGCAGGGGGCATGGTTTTCAATGAGCAGTTCTTC
v_call: TRBV30; d_call: .; clone_size: .; j_call: TRBJ2-2; cdr3_length: 12; cdr3_aa: CAWSPSSLGLFF; cdr3_nt: TGTGCCTGGAGCCCTTCTAGCTTGGGACTGTTTTTT
v_call: TRBV7-8; d_call: TRBD1; clone_size: .; j_call: TRBJ2-7; cdr3_length: 14; cdr3_aa: CASSGTASSYEQYF; cdr3_nt: TGTGCCAGCTCGGGGACAGCCAGCTCCTACGAGCAGTACTTC
v_call: TRBV9; d_call: TRBD2; clone_size: .; j_call: TRBJ2-1; cdr3_length: 16; cdr3_aa: CASSVTFIAGVNEQFF; cdr3_nt: TGTGCCAGCAGCGTCACCTTTATAGCGGGGGTAAATGAGCAGTTCTTC
v_call: TRBV5-1; d_call: .; clone_size: .; j_call: TRBJ1-1; cdr3_length: 14; cdr3_aa: CASSAGGPNTEAFF; cdr3_nt: TGCGCCAGCAGCGCCGGGGGGCCGAACACTGAAGCTTTCTTT
v_call: TRBV6-2/TRBV6-3; d_call: TRBD1; clone_size: .; j_call: TRBJ2-6; cdr3_length: 18; cdr3_aa: CASSHRGQGYSGANVLTF; cdr3_nt: TGTGCCAGCAGTCACCGAGGACAGGGATACTCTGGGGCCAACGTCCTGACTTTC
v_call: TRBV5-4; d_call: TRBD2; clone_size: .; j_call: TRBJ2-2; cdr3_length: 16; cdr3_aa: CASSPGKRGNTGELFF; cdr3_nt: TGTGCCAGCAGCCCTGGGAAGCGGGGGAACACAGGGGAGCTGTTTTTT
v_call: TRBV29-1; d_call: .; clone_size: once; j_call: TRBJ2-7; cdr3_length: 11; cdr3_aa: CSVDPGHGQYF; cdr3_nt: TGCAGCGTTGATCCGGGACATGGGCAGTACTTC
v_call: TRBV6-5; d_call: .; clone_size: .; j_call: TRBJ2-5; cdr3_length: 15; cdr3_aa: CASRIWTRRQETQYF; cdr3_nt: TGTGCCAGCAGGATTTGGACTCGACGGCAAGAGACCCAGTACTTC
v_call: TRBV7-9; d_call: .; clone_size: few; j_call: TRBJ1-2; cdr3_length: 14; cdr3_aa: CASSLDGGDYGYTF; cdr3_nt: TGTGCCAGCAGCTTAGATGGGGGGGACTATGGCTACACCTTC
v_call: TRBV20-1; d_call: TRBD2; clone_size: .; j_call: TRBJ2-2; cdr3_length: 15; cdr3_aa: CSASQSRGVTGELFF; cdr3_nt: TGCAGTGCCAGTCAGTCGCGGGGGGTCACCGGGGAGCTGTTTTTT
v_call: TRBV5-6; d_call: TRBD1; clone_size: few; j_call: TRBJ1-6; cdr3_length: 16; cdr3_aa: CASSLDRGAYNSPLHF; cdr3_nt: TGTGCCAGCAGCTTGGACAGGGGAGCCTATAATTCACCCCTCCACTTT
v_call: TRBV6-6; d_call: TRBD1; clone_size: .; j_call: TRBJ1-3; cdr3_length: 16; cdr3_aa: CASSYAVSGTGVTIYF; cdr3_nt: TGTGCCAGCAGTTATGCTGTGTCGGGGACAGGGGTGACCATATATTTT
v_call: TRBV7-9; d_call: .; clone_size: few; j_call: TRBJ1-6; cdr3_length: 15; cdr3_aa: CASSLDGTGNSPLHF; cdr3_nt: TGTGCCAGCAGCTTAGATGGGACTGGTAATTCACCCCTCCACTTT
v_call: TRBV7-9; d_call: .; clone_size: few; j_call: TRBJ1-3; cdr3_length: 14; cdr3_aa: CASSRGAAGNTIYF; cdr3_nt: TGTGCCAGCAGCCGCGGGGCCGCTGGAAACACCATATATTTT
v_call: TRBV5-1; d_call: TRBD1; clone_size: .; j_call: TRBJ2-2; cdr3_length: 15; cdr3_aa: CASRSGTDLSGELFF; cdr3_nt: TGCGCCAGCAGATCAGGGACAGATTTATCCGGGGAGCTGTTTTTT
v_call: TRBV19; d_call: TRBD1; clone_size: .; j_call: TRBJ1-2; cdr3_length: 15; cdr3_aa: CASSIAGTGENGYTF; cdr3_nt: TGTGCCAGTAGTATAGCTGGGACAGGGGAAAATGGCTACACCTTC
v_call: TRBV6-2/TRBV6-3; d_call: TRBD2; clone_size: .; j_call: TRBJ2-1; cdr3_length: 16; cdr3_aa: CASSPIGGGGGNEQFF; cdr3_nt: TGTGCCAGCAGCCCCATCGGGGGGGGCGGTGGAAATGAGCAGTTCTTC
v_call: TRBV19; d_call: .; clone_size: .; j_call: TRBJ1-5; cdr3_length: 13; cdr3_aa: CASTDSNFQPQHF; cdr3_nt: TGTGCCAGTACGGACAGCAATTTTCAGCCCCAGCATTTT
v_call: TRBV27; d_call: TRBD1; clone_size: .; j_call: TRBJ1-2; cdr3_length: 13; cdr3_aa: CASSFLQGGGYTF; cdr3_nt: TGTGCCAGCAGTTTTCTTCAGGGGGGCGGCTACACCTTC
v_call: TRBV27; d_call: TRBD1; clone_size: .; j_call: TRBJ1-1; cdr3_length: 15; cdr3_aa: CASSLGTGMHTEAFF; cdr3_nt: TGTGCCAGCAGTTTAGGGACAGGGATGCACACTGAAGCTTTCTTT
v_call: TRBV2; d_call: .; clone_size: .; j_call: TRBJ2-7; cdr3_length: 14; cdr3_aa: CASIPAVQTYEQYF; cdr3_nt: TGTGCCAGCATCCCCGCGGTACAAACCTACGAGCAGTACTTC
v_call: TRBV6-2/TRBV6-3; d_call: TRBD1; clone_size: .; j_call: TRBJ1-2; cdr3_length: 15; cdr3_aa: CASSARTGYRNGYTF; cdr3_nt: TGTGCCAGCAGTGCGAGGACAGGGTACAGGAATGGCTACACCTTC
v_call: TRBV19; d_call: .; clone_size: few; j_call: TRBJ1-2; cdr3_length: 15; cdr3_aa: CASSPPDRINYGYTF; cdr3_nt: TGTGCCAGTAGTCCCCCAGACAGGATCAACTATGGCTACACCTTC
v_call: TRBV3-1/TRBV3-2; d_call: TRBD2; clone_size: .; j_call: TRBJ2-7; cdr3_length: 16; cdr3_aa: CASSPSPGGHPDEQYF; cdr3_nt: TGTGCCAGCAGCCCGAGCCCGGGGGGGCATCCCGACGAGCAGTACTTC
v_call: TRBV28; d_call: TRBD1; clone_size: .; j_call: TRBJ2-7; cdr3_length: 16; cdr3_aa: CASRSPGQGTAYEQYF; cdr3_nt: TGTGCCAGCAGGTCACCGGGACAGGGGACCGCCTACGAGCAGTACTTC
v_call: TRBV5-1; d_call: .; clone_size: few; j_call: TRBJ1-2; cdr3_length: 14; cdr3_aa: CASSLQQDNYGYTF; cdr3_nt: TGCGCCAGCAGCTTACAACAGGATAACTATGGCTACACCTTC
v_call: TRBV3-1/TRBV3-2; d_call: TRBD1; clone_size: once; j_call: TRBJ2-7; cdr3_length: 14; cdr3_aa: CASSQRQGAYEQYF; cdr3_nt: TGTGCCAGCAGCCAGAGACAGGGGGCCTACGAGCAGTACTTC
v_call: TRBV19; d_call: .; clone_size: .; j_call: TRBJ1-6; cdr3_length: 13; cdr3_aa: CASSVLSNSPLHF; cdr3_nt: TGTGCCAGTAGTGTCCTAAGTAATTCACCCCTCCACTTT
v_call: TRBV6-5; d_call: TRBD2; clone_size: .; j_call: TRBJ2-7; cdr3_length: 16; cdr3_aa: CASSYSGTSGTYEQYF; cdr3_nt: TGTGCCAGCAGTTACTCCGGGACTAGCGGTACCTACGAGCAGTACTTC
v_call: TRBV6-2/TRBV6-3; d_call: .; clone_size: .; j_call: TRBJ2-7; cdr3_length: 14; cdr3_aa: CASSYSPGSYEQYF; cdr3_nt: TGTGCCAGCAGTTACTCGCCCGGGTCCTACGAGCAGTACTTC
v_call: TRBV6-5; d_call: TRBD1; clone_size: .; j_call: TRBJ2-7; cdr3_length: 16; cdr3_aa: CASSYSGTGTSYEQYF; cdr3_nt: TGTGCCAGCAGTTACTCAGGGACAGGTACTTCCTACGAGCAGTACTTC
v_call: TRBV28; d_call: .; clone_size: .; j_call: TRBJ1-1; cdr3_length: 11; cdr3_aa: CASSRNTEAFF; cdr3_nt: TGTGCCAGCAGTCGTAACACTGAAGCTTTCTTT
v_call: TRBV10-1; d_call: .; clone_size: few; j_call: TRBJ1-5; cdr3_length: 13; cdr3_aa: CASSDRSNQPQHF; cdr3_nt: TGCGCCAGCAGTGACAGGAGCAATCAGCCCCAGCATTTT
v_call: TRBV5-4; d_call: .; clone_size: .; j_call: TRBJ1-1; cdr3_length: 16; cdr3_aa: CASSGGLHHANTEAFF; cdr3_nt: TGTGCCAGCAGCGGGGGACTTCACCATGCGAACACTGAAGCTTTCTTT
v_call: TRBV11-1; d_call: TRBD1; clone_size: few; j_call: TRBJ2-5; cdr3_length: 16; cdr3_aa: CASSFTGGYRQETQYF; cdr3_nt: TGTGCCAGCAGCTTCACAGGGGGCTATCGTCAAGAGACCCAGTACTTC
v_call: TRBV27; d_call: .; clone_size: .; j_call: TRBJ2-7; cdr3_length: 15; cdr3_aa: CASSSTPLWAYEQYF; cdr3_nt: TGTGCCAGCAGTTCGACTCCTCTATGGGCCTACGAGCAGTACTTC
v_call: TRBV2; d_call: TRBD1; clone_size: .; j_call: TRBJ1-5; cdr3_length: 16; cdr3_aa: CASSGAGGYSNQPQHF; cdr3_nt: TGTGCCAGCAGCGGGGCAGGGGGCTATAGCAATCAGCCCCAGCATTTT
v_call: TRBV30; d_call: TRBD2; clone_size: .; j_call: TRBJ2-5; cdr3_length: 16; cdr3_aa: CAWKGTSGGARETQYF; cdr3_nt: TGTGCCTGGAAAGGGACTAGCGGGGGGGCCAGAGAGACCCAGTACTTC